This T cell receptor beta chain was recovered during a study of technical replicates of blood from several donors. This CDR3 has 16 amino acids. J was trimmed by 7 bases and V by 4 bases; bases with no gene match: 13. The germline V gene has CDR1 MNHNS and CDR2 SASEGT. Libraries were prepared by immunoSEQ multiplex PCR; TCRdb keeps only in-frame clonotypes and omits some of them. The sample has 85,000 to 90,000 clones; 85% to 95% are singletons. The source is a human donor in good health. The V call is TRBV6-1, the J call TRBJ2-1; 7 bases map to TRBD2. The sample was T cells isolated from PBMCs. The CDR3, as DNA: TGTGCCAGCAGTGCAAAACAGGCCCCGGGGGGAAATGAGCAGTTCTTC. It yields the protein CASSAKQAPGGNEQFF.